These 20 T cell receptor beta chains share one sample of origin, sequenced in a study of blood T cell repertoires in COVID-19 (dated by TCRdb to about 2020). Library preparation employed the immunoSEQ multiplex PCR assay. This immuneACCESS table, as held by TCRdb, lists in-frame sequences with V and J called but not all clones. Of the missing ones, under half trace to an unresolved V gene in checked studies; the others have no known cause. The sample table contains some 250,000 clones; only one count was recorded for around 85% of them. The top ten constitute more than 2.5% of the sample. Sequencing was performed on peripheral blood. These receptors were collected from a woman aged 25 to 45 who had recovered from COVID-19.

The chain joins TRBV11-2 to TRBJ2-1; the match to TRBD2 covers 13 bases. The germline V gene encodes CDR1 SGHAT and CDR2 FQNNGV. V was clipped by 3 bases and J by 7 bases; unmatched bases: 9. The CDR3 totals 17 residues. CDR3 protein: CASSFDPGTSGVNEQFF. The CDR3 nucleotides read TGTGCCAGCAGCTTTGATCCCGGGACTAGCGGGGTGAATGAGCAGTTCTTC. Looking up the rest from reference TRBV11-2 and TRBJ2-1 gives the full variable domain: EAGVAQSPRYKIIEKRQSVAFWCNPISGHATLYWYQQILGQGPKLLIQFQNNGVVDDSQLPKDRFSAERLKGVDSTLKIQPAKLEDSAVYLCASSFDPGTSGVNEQFFGPGTRLTVL.

The chain joins TRBV2 to TRBJ2-7; D is unresolved. V lost 2 bases to trimming and J lost 1 base, with 3 bases between them. Germline V gene lookup returns CDR1 SNHLY and CDR2 FYNNEI. The CDR3 totals 12 residues. CDR3 sequence: CASSESSYEQYF. The CDR3 DNA is TGTGCCAGCAGTGAATCATCCTACGAGCAGTACTTC.

Only a few counts were recorded for this clone. The chain carries TRBV19 and TRBJ1-3, with TRBD1 as a possible D gene (6 bases). Trimming cost V 6 bases and J 0 bases, with 15 bases left between them. Germline V CDR1 and CDR2: LNHDA, SQIVND (reference sequence). The CDR3 is made up of 16 amino acids. The DNA for the CDR3 is TGTGCCAGTAGACAGACAGGCCAATACTCTGGAAACACCATATATTTT. Translating it yields CASRQTGQYSGNTIYF.

This clone was picked up one time. J is TRBJ2-7 and V is TRBV7-9, with 9 bases aligning to TRBD1. CDR1 is SEHNR, CDR2 FQNEAQ, per germline (reference sequence). The V segment lost 7 bases and the J segment 2 bases; nucleotides outside the gene matches: 6. This CDR3 spans 14 amino acids. The CDR3 DNA reads as TGTGCCAGCATGGGACAGGGATGGGCCTACGAGCAGTACTTC. This encodes CASMGQGWAYEQYF.

The chain recombines TRBV9 with TRBJ2-7; tentatively, D is TRBD2 (6 bases). This CDR3 comprises 13 residues. The germline V and J ends were trimmed by 2 bases and 2 bases, with 8 bases remaining between them. Germline V lookup: CDR1 SGDLS, CDR2 YYNGEE. This chain's CDR3 is CASSVGEAYEQYF. In nucleotides, the CDR3 is TGTGCCAGCAGCGTGGGGGAGGCCTACGAGCAGTACTTC.

The chain joins TRBV23-1 to TRBJ2-5; 12 nucleotides match TRBD2. TRBV23-1 is classed as an ORF, of uncertain function. The V and J ends lost 9 bases and 4 bases, in that order; junction bases with no gene match: 9. This CDR3 has 15 amino acids. CDR3 sequence: CASLGLAGGRETQYF. For the CDR3, the DNA is TGCGCCAGTTTGGGACTAGCGGGCGGAAGAGAGACCCAGTACTTC.

The V and J genes are TRBV28 and TRBJ1-1, with D hard to call. CDR3 length: 12 amino acids. Trimming cost V 5 bases and J 7 bases, with 11 bases left between them. CDR1 and CDR2 (germline): MDHEN, SYDVKM. Here the CDR3 DNA reads TGTGCCAGCAGTAGCTGGGCCTTTGAAGCTTTCTTT. Translated, it gives CASSSWAFEAFF. Combining the CDR3 with reference TRBV28 and TRBJ1-1 gives the whole variable domain DVKVTQSSRYLVKRTGEKVFLECVQDMDHENMFWYRQDPGLGLRLIYFSYDVKMKEKGDIPEGYSVSREKKERFSLILESASTNQTSMYLCASSSWAFEAFFGQGTRLTVV.

V and J are TRBV7-9 and TRBJ2-2; 10 bases are a match to TRBD1. The germline V gene has CDR1 SEHNR and CDR2 FQNEAQ (reference sequence). The junction had 11 bases not matched to a gene; V was cut back by 6 bases and J by 4 bases. The CDR3 contains 17 residues. CDR3 coding DNA: TGTGCCAGCAGGCTCGAGTGGGGGACAGGGGCCACCGGGGAGCTGTTTTTT. Its protein is CASRLEWGTGATGELFF.

This chain links TRBV4-3 with TRBJ2-3; 12 bases line up with TRBD2. The V and J ends lost 1 base and 1 base, in that order; junction bases with no gene match: 9. The CDR3 is 19 residues long. Germline-derived CDR1 and CDR2 are LGHNA and YSLEER. For the CDR3, the DNA is TGCGCCAGCAGCCAAGCCGGGACTAGCGGGTTGGCCCGCACAGATACGCAGTATTTT. It yields the protein CASSQAGTSGLARTDTQYF.

This clone appeared once. The V call is TRBV5-5, the J call TRBJ2-1; TRBD2 agrees at 9 bases. Trimming removed 2 bases from V and 3 bases from J; junction bases left unmatched: 3. This CDR3 contains 15 residues. Per the germline V gene, CDR1 is SGHKS and CDR2 is YYEKEE (reference sequence). The CDR3 DNA reads as TGTGCCAGCAGCTTAGGAGCGGGGGGCTACAATGAGCAGTTCTTC. It is translated as CASSLGAGGYNEQFF.

This rearrangement joins TRBV5-1 to TRBJ2-3, with 10 bases fitting TRBD1. Trimming took 6 bases from V and 5 from J; bases not matched to a gene: 9. Germline CDR1 and CDR2: SGHRS and YFSETQ. This CDR3 is built from 15 residues. The CDR3 protein is CASNPDRGVGDTQYF. DNA of the CDR3: TGCGCCAGCAATCCGGACAGGGGGGTCGGAGATACGCAGTATTTT.

V gene TRBV6-5 combines with J gene TRBJ2-1, with D possibly TRBD1 on 5 matching bases. The CDR3 extends over 15 amino acids. Per the germline V gene, CDR1 is MNHEY and CDR2 is SVGAGI. V was cut by 0 bases and J by 7 bases, with 13 bases left in between. CDR3 DNA sequence: TGTGCCAGCAGTTACTCGACCGGACATTTAAATGAGCAGTTCTTC. Its translation: CASSYSTGHLNEQFF.

V is TRBV20-1 and J is TRBJ2-1; TRBD2 agrees at 7 bases. The germline CDR1 and CDR2 sequences are DFQATT and SNEGSKA (reference sequence). With 3 bases clipped from V and 1 base from J, the junction kept 3 bases outside the gene matches. CDR3 length: 14 residues. The CDR3 DNA reads as TGCAGTGCTAGTGTGCGGGGGTCCTACAATGAGCAGTTCTTC. Protein: CSASVRGSYNEQFF.

The V call is TRBV3-1 (or the pseudogene TRBV3-2), the J call TRBJ2-7; TRBD1 agrees at 9 bases. Germline V gives CDR1 LGHDT, CDR2 YNNKEL (reference sequence). The CDR3 runs to 13 residues. V was pared by 2 bases and J by 9 bases, with 5 bases of the junction left unmatched. CDR3 residues: CASSQNRGQGQYF. CDR3 DNA: TGTGCCAGCAGCCAAAACAGGGGGCAAGGGCAGTACTTC.

V is TRBV11-2 and J is TRBJ1-3, with 12 bases lining up with TRBD1. V was pared by 5 bases and J by 4 bases, with 3 bases of the junction left unmatched. CDR1 is SGHAT, CDR2 FQNNGV, per germline. There are 15 residues in the CDR3. The CDR3 nucleotides read TGTGCCAGCAGCAAAGGGACAGGGGGCGGAAACACCATATATTTT. Protein: CASSKGTGGGNTIYF.

The DNA of the CDR3 is TGTGCCAGCAGTGAAGGGAGGGGTCGGACTGGTGGCTACACCTTC. Encoded protein: CASSEGRGRTGGYTF. The chain combines TRBV6-1 with TRBJ1-2, with D possibly being TRBD1 (5 bases). The CDR3 length is 15 residues. Germline values: CDR1 MNHNS, CDR2 SASEGT. V was shortened by 1 base and J by 7 bases, with 16 bases between the two germline ends.

This chain connects TRBV30 to TRBJ2-7; 10 bases agree with TRBD1. V shed 1 base, J shed 2 bases, and the junction held 5 bases outside the gene matches. The CDR3 has 15 amino acids. Germline V lookup: CDR1 GTSNPN, CDR2 SVGIG (reference sequence). The CDR3 sequence is CAWSGDRGLTYEQYF. The CDR3 nucleotides are TGTGCCTGGAGTGGGGACAGGGGTCTTACCTACGAGCAGTACTTC.

This sequence joins TRBV6-1 and TRBJ2-5, with D possibly TRBD2 on 6 matching bases. The CDR3 has 16 residues. Trimming pared 1 base from V and 2 bases from J, leaving 14 bases between. Germline V lookup: CDR1 MNHNS, CDR2 SASEGT. The CDR3 spells CASSEGFSGVQETQYF. The CDR3 DNA sequence: TGTGCCAGCAGTGAAGGTTTTAGCGGTGTACAAGAGACCCAGTACTTC.

CDR3 DNA: TGTGCCAGCAGTTTATCTGGGGCAGCGACTGAAGCTTTCTTT. Its translation is CASSLSGAATEAFF. The chain employs TRBV27 and TRBJ1-1; possible D gene TRBD1, 5 bases. In germline, CDR1 is MNHEY, CDR2 SMNVEV (reference sequence). The CDR3 consists of 14 residues. Trimming pared 0 bases from V and 5 bases from J, leaving 10 bases between.

The V gene is TRBV27, the J gene TRBJ1-6; TRBD1 aligns across 7 bases. CDR3 length: 15 amino acids. After removal of 7 bases from V and 2 bases from J, the junction contained 5 bases not matched to a gene. Germline assignment: CDR1 MNHEY and CDR2 SMNVEV (reference sequence). CDR3 residues: CASTRRGPYNSPLHF. CDR3 sequence (DNA): TGTGCCAGCACCCGGAGGGGGCCCTATAATTCACCCCTCCACTTT.